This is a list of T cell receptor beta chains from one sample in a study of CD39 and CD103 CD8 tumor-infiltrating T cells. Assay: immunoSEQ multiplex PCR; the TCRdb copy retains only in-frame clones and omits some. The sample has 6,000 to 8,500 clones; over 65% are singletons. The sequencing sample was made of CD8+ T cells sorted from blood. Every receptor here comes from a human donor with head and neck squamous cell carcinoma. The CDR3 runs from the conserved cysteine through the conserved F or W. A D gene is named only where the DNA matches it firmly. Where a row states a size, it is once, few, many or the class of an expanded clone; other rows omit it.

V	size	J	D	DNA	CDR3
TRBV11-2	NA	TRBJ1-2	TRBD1	TGTGCCAGCAGCTTTAAGGGGGCAGATGGCTACACCTTC	CASSFKGADGYTF
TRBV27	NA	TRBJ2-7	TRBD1	TGTGCCAGCAGTTTAGGACAGGTACACTACGAGCAGTACTTC	CASSLGQVHYEQYF
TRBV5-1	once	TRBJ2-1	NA	TGCGCCAGCAGCTTAGGTGCGGGCCGCTACAATGAGCAGTTCTTC	CASSLGAGRYNEQFF
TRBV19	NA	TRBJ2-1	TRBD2	TGTGCCAGTAGTTCTAGCGGATATTACAATGAGCAGTTCTTC	CASSSSGYYNEQFF
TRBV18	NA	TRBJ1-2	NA	TGTGCCAGCTCACCATATCGGACAGAAGTCAACTATGGCTACACCTTC	CASSPYRTEVNYGYTF
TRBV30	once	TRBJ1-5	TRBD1	TGTGCCTGGAGTGTAGGGACAGGGTTCCAGCCCCAGCATTTT	CAWSVGTGFQPQHF
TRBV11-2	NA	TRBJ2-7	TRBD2	TGTGCCAGCAGCTTTAGCGGGGGAACCTCCTACGAGCAGTACTTC	CASSFSGGTSYEQYF
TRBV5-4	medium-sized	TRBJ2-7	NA	TGTGCCAGCAGCCCTATCGGGACAACCTCCTACGAGCAGTACTTC	CASSPIGTTSYEQYF
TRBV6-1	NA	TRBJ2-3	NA	TGTGCCAGCAGTGTTACCGGGACAGCGGGTTCAGATACGCAGTATTTT	CASSVTGTAGSDTQYF
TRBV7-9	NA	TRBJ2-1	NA	TGTGCCAGCAGCTTAAGGTCCGATGAGCAGTTCTTC	CASSLRSDEQFF
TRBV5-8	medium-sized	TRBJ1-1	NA	TGTGCCAGCAGCTTGGGAAATTTCAACACTGAAGCTTTCTTT	CASSLGNFNTEAFF
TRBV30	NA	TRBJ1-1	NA	TGTGCCTGGGACCTCTCTGGGGTCACTGAAGCTTTCTTT	CAWDLSGVTEAFF
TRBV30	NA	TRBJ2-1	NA	TGTGCCTGGAGTGGCCGAACCCCATACAATGAGCAGTTCTTC	CAWSGRTPYNEQFF
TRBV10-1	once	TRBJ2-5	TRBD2	TGCGCCAGCAGTCCAGCGGGATGGCAAGAGACCCAGTACTTC	CASSPAGWQETQYF
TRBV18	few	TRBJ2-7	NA	TGTGCCAGCTCACCCAGTGATTCCTACGAGCAGTACTTC	CASSPSDSYEQYF
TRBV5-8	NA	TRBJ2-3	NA	TGTGCCAGCAGATCCCTGGGTTCTGATACGCAGTATTTT	CASRSLGSDTQYF
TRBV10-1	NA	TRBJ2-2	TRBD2	TGCGCCAGCAGTGTCAGCGGGAGAGGGACCGGGGAGCTGTTTTTT	CASSVSGRGTGELFF
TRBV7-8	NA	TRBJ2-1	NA	TGTGCCAGCAGCCCAGGAGCGGACAGTTACAATGAGCAGTTCTTC	CASSPGADSYNEQFF
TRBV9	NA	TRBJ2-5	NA	TGTGCCAGCAGCGGGGGCACATGGGGAGAGACCCAGTACTTC	CASSGGTWGETQYF
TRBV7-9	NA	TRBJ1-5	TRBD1	TGTGCCAGCAGCTTAGACCGGGACAGCTTATATAGCAATCAGCCCCAGCATTTT	CASSLDRDSLYSNQPQHF
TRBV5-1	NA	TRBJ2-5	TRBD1	TGCGCCAGCAGCTACAGGGGGGAGACCCAGTACTTC	CASSYRGETQYF
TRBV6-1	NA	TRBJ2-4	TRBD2	TGTGCCAGCAGTGAAGATACTAGCGGGGGGAAAAACATTCAGTACTTC	CASSEDTSGGKNIQYF
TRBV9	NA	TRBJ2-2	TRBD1	TGTGCCAGCAGCGTAGTGGGGACAGGGGGTGTCGGGGAGCTGTTTTTT	CASSVVGTGGVGELFF
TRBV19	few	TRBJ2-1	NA	TGTGCCAGTAGTATTGACGGAGCCTCCTACAATGAGCAGTTCTTC	CASSIDGASYNEQFF
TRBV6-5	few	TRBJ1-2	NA	TGTGCCAGCAGTTACTATTTACAGGATGGCTACACCTTC	CASSYYLQDGYTF
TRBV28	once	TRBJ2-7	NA	TGTGCCAGCAGTCCTGGGACCTCCTACGAGCAGTACTTC	CASSPGTSYEQYF
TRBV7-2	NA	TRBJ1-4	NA	TGTGCCAGCAGCTTAGTTTCCCGGGGAGCAGAGGAAAAACTGTTTTTT	CASSLVSRGAEEKLFF
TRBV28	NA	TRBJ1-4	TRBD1	TGTGCCAGCAGTTCCTCATCAGGGGGATCTAGTAATGAAAAACTGTTTTTT	CASSSSSGGSSNEKLFF